This TCR beta chain came from a study of shared clonotypes between healthy human individuals. Study-wide points: Unshared clonotypes carried lower generation probabilities than those common to all four donors.

Generated by immunoSEQ multiplex PCR, the TCRdb table keeps only in-frame clones and is missing some. This table holds under 1,100,000 clones, about 77% found once. V gave up 7 bases and J gave up 2 bases, with 9 bases separating them. Per the germline V gene, CDR1 is MNHEY and CDR2 is SVGAGI. The length of the CDR3 is 13 residues. This clone turned up a few times. Its cognate antigen is unknown. The receptor was isolated from a man younger than 35 in good health. The specimen sequenced was memory CD4+ T cells sorted from blood. Sample subset: CD45RA-negative fraction. The V gene is TRBV6-5, the J gene TRBJ2-1; D ambiguous. The CDR3 spells CASTRFPYNEQFF. Written as DNA, the CDR3 is TGTGCCAGCACTCGTTTCCCCTACAATGAGCAGTTCTTC.